Shown below are 27 T cell receptor beta chains from a single sample sequenced in a study of siplizumab effects on memory and regulatory T cells. The data were produced by immunoSEQ multiplex PCR, yet TCRdb's version contains in-frame clones alone and is incomplete. The sample lists roughly 120,000 clones, around 94% seen once, with roughly 1.5% in the top ten. The sample comprised non-Treg CD4+ T cells sorted from blood. The receptors derive from a human donor in good health.

This chain connects TRBV7-7 to TRBJ1-5, with D unresolved. Germline values: CDR1 SSHAT, CDR2 FNYEAQ (reference sequence). CDR3 length: 15 residues. Trimming took off 0 bases at V and 4 bases at J, with 10 bases between the two ends. CDR3 amino acids: CASSLAGTLNQPQHF. CDR3 in DNA: TGTGCCAGCAGCTTAGCAGGTACGCTAAATCAGCCCCAGCATTTT.

In its sample, this clone was seen once. This chain joins TRBV11-2 and TRBJ2-2, with D possibly TRBD1 on 5 matching bases. V lost 2 bases to trimming and J lost 6 bases, with 22 bases between them. The CDR3 contains 18 residues. Germline CDR1 is SGHAT and CDR2 is FQNNGV. The CDR3 is CASSLSALRQGVPGELFF. The CDR3 nucleotides read TGTGCCAGCAGCTTATCCGCGCTGAGGCAGGGTGTCCCCGGGGAGCTGTTTTTT.

V is TRBV27 and J is TRBJ1-1; possible D gene TRBD1, 6 bases. CDR1 and CDR2 from the germline V gene are MNHEY and SMNVEV (reference sequence). V lost 5 bases, J lost 1 base, and 14 bases lay in between. The CDR3 covers 15 residues. The CDR3 region is CASSPDSTGNTEAFF. In DNA form, the CDR3 reads TGTGCCAGCAGTCCGGACAGCACGGGGAACACTGAAGCTTTCTTT.

The gene calls are TRBV6-5 and TRBJ2-3; D call uncertain. The length of the CDR3 is 11 residues. With 3 bases removed from V and 6 bases from J, the gap between germline ends came to 4 bases. Germline V lookup: CDR1 MNHEY, CDR2 SVGAGI. CDR3 residues: CASSYGDTQYF. The CDR3 nucleotides read TGTGCCAGCAGTTATGGGGATACGCAGTATTTT.

This clone was recorded once. This CDR3 is CASSEAGGRNEQYF. DNA for the CDR3: TGTGCCAGCAGTGAAGCGGGCGGGAGGAACGAGCAGTACTTC. The chain has TRBV6-1 and TRBJ2-7; TRBD2 matches 8 bases. The CDR3 length is 14 residues. The V and J ends lost 0 bases and 5 bases, in that order; junction bases with no gene match: 3. Germline assignment: CDR1 MNHNS and CDR2 SASEGT.

This sequence joins TRBV9 and TRBJ2-7; D is undetermined. The CDR3 sequence is 13 residues long. With 1 base removed from V and 6 bases from J, the gap between germline ends came to 11 bases. Germline V lookup: CDR1 SGDLS, CDR2 YYNGEE. CDR3 nucleotides: TGTGCCAGCAGCGTATTAACGAATGGCGAGCAGTACTTC. Its protein product is CASSVLTNGEQYF.

The chain has TRBV6-6 and TRBJ2-7; 10 bases fit TRBD1. The ends lost 7 bases at V and 1 base at J; junction bases unmatched: 4. Germline CDR1 MNHNY, CDR2 SVGAGI (reference sequence). This CDR3 contains 14 residues. CDR3 protein: CASKGQGSSYEQYF. The CDR3, as DNA: TGTGCCAGCAAGGGACAGGGGAGTTCCTACGAGCAGTACTTC.

The chain combines TRBV6-4 with TRBJ1-2; TRBD1 matches at 7 bases. Germline trimming cut 4 bases from V and 6 bases from J; bases unmatched to any gene: 11. CDR3 length: 15 amino acids. CDR1 MRHNA and CDR2 SNTAGT come from the germline V gene. CDR3 loop: CASSADRARRDGYTF. In nucleotides, the CDR3 is TGTGCCAGCAGTGCCGACAGGGCGAGGCGCGATGGCTACACCTTC.

This sequence joins TRBV7-8 and TRBJ2-7, with D hard to call. CDR1 and CDR2 (germline): SGHVS, FQNEAQ. Trimming stripped 6 bases from V and 2 bases from J, with 17 bases between. This CDR3 has 15 amino acids. The chain's CDR3 is CASRARDRFPYEQYF. The CDR3, as DNA: TGTGCCAGCAGGGCTAGGGATAGGTTCCCCTACGAGCAGTACTTC.

The chain recombines TRBV5-1 with TRBJ2-1; 7 bases are a match to TRBD2. V was clipped by 4 bases and J by 2 bases; unmatched bases: 6. The CDR3 length is 15 residues. Germline assignment: CDR1 SGHRS and CDR2 YFSETQ. The DNA of the CDR3 is TGCGCCAGCAGCCCCGGGGCGGGAGCCTACAATGAGCAGTTCTTC. The encoded protein is CASSPGAGAYNEQFF.

The V gene is TRBV12-5, the J gene TRBJ1-5; D is uncertain. CDR1 and CDR2 from the germline V gene are LGHNT and FRNRAP. This CDR3 region has 15 residues. V was clipped by 1 base and J by 6 bases, with 13 bases between them. CDR3 nucleotide sequence: TGTGCTAGTGGTTTGGAACGAAAGGTGAGTCAGCCCCAGCATTTT. It yields the protein CASGLERKVSQPQHF.

CDR3 sequence reads: CASSLEGKGTDTQYF. In DNA form, the CDR3 reads TGCGCCAGCAGCTTGGAAGGGAAGGGAACAGATACGCAGTATTTT. The chain joins TRBV5-1 to TRBJ2-3; D unresolved. Germline values: CDR1 SGHRS, CDR2 YFSETQ. V was trimmed by 0 bases and J by 3 bases, leaving 11 bases between them. This CDR3 is built from 15 residues.

This CDR3 reads CASSSRRGPSYNEQFF. In DNA, the CDR3 is TGTGCCAGCTCCTCGCGAAGGGGGCCTTCCTACAATGAGCAGTTCTTC. The chain links TRBV18 to TRBJ2-1, with 7 bases that match TRBD1. Germline V lookup: CDR1 KGHSH, CDR2 LQKENI. The ends lost 6 bases at V and 1 base at J; junction bases unmatched: 9. This CDR3 spans 16 amino acids.

This chain joins TRBV7-8 and TRBJ2-1, with 7 bases aligning to TRBD2. J was trimmed by 4 bases and V by 5 bases; bases with no gene match: 5. This CDR3 region has 14 residues. CDR1 SGHVS and CDR2 FQNEAQ come from the germline V gene. The CDR3 DNA reads TGTGCCAGCAGCGGGGGACTACAATACAATGAGCAGTTCTTC. Encoded protein: CASSGGLQYNEQFF.

This clone was seen once. Germline is not matched at one junction end, which may reflect a read error. The CDR3, as DNA: TGCGCCAGCAGCTTCCTAGCATCGGGCACCGATACGCAGTATTTT. Translating it yields CASSFLASGTDTQYF. V gene TRBV5-1 combines with J gene TRBJ2-3, with D possibly being TRBD2 (5 bases). Per the germline V gene, CDR1 is SGHRS and CDR2 is YFSETQ. The CDR3 is made up of 15 amino acids.

The chain employs TRBV7-9 and TRBJ2-2; tentatively, D is TRBD1 (5 bases). In germline, CDR1 is SEHNR, CDR2 FQNEAQ (reference sequence). V was pared by 2 bases and J by 1 base, with 11 bases between. The CDR3 length is 16 residues. The CDR3 reads CASSLRRQRNTGELFF. The CDR3 DNA is TGTGCCAGCAGCTTACGACGACAGAGGAACACCGGGGAGCTGTTTTTT.

This chain links TRBV29-1 with TRBJ2-7; D is ambiguous. Germline CDR1 reads SQVTM; CDR2 reads ANQGSEA. The CDR3 sequence is 12 residues long. The ends were cut back, 4 bases at V and 7 bases at J, with 14 bases in the middle. DNA for the CDR3: TGCAGCGTTGCTCATAGGATAGGTGAGCAGTACTTC. Amino acids: CSVAHRIGEQYF.

In this sample, this clone turned up once. This rearrangement joins TRBV7-9 to TRBJ2-7, with 10 bases aligning to TRBD1. The CDR3 totals 14 residues. After removal of 3 bases from V and 5 bases from J, the junction contained 4 bases not matched to a gene. In germline, CDR1 is SEHNR, CDR2 FQNEAQ (reference sequence). Here the CDR3 DNA reads TGTGCCAGCAGCTTCGGGACAGGGGTTGACGAGCAGTACTTC. It is translated as CASSFGTGVDEQYF.

This chain links TRBV14 with TRBJ1-3, with D unclear. The germline CDR1 and CDR2 sequences are SGHDN and FVKESK. This CDR3 comprises 15 residues. The germline V and J ends were trimmed by 0 bases and 4 bases, with 10 bases remaining between them. CDR3 sequence (DNA): TGTGCCAGCAGCCAAGATAGAGGACGGGGAAACACCATATATTTT. It yields the protein CASSQDRGRGNTIYF.

A remark on this clone: One end of the junction does not line up with germline, which may come from a read error. The genes are TRBV7-3 and TRBJ1-2; 12 bases agree with TRBD1. Germline CDR1 SGHTA, CDR2 FQGTGA. The CDR3 loop spans 16 amino acids. Here the CDR3 reads CASSLTGQGARDGYTF. Here the CDR3 DNA reads TGTGCCAGCAGTTTAACGGGACAGGGGGCCAGAGATGGCTACACCTTC.

The rearrangement links TRBV6-5 to TRBJ1-1; weak D call: TRBD1 (6 bases). The CDR3 loop spans 16 amino acids. The V gene lost 4 bases and the J gene lost 6 bases, with 21 bases spanning the gap. CDR1 is MNHEY, CDR2 SVGAGI, per germline. DNA for the CDR3: TGTGCCAGCAGTTCGGATCCGACAGGTTTCTTCTCTGAAGCTTTCTTT. Protein sequence: CASSSDPTGFFSEAFF.

The CDR3 spells CASSGTGVTEQYF. The DNA for the CDR3 is TGTGCCAGCAGTGGGACAGGGGTTACCGAGCAGTACTTC. The V call is TRBV6-5, the J call TRBJ2-7, with TRBD1 matching 10 bases. V was pared by 5 bases and J by 6 bases, with 4 bases of the junction left unmatched. CDR1 is MNHEY, CDR2 SVGAGI, per germline. This CDR3 is built from 13 residues.

This clone was seen a few times. The V and J genes are TRBV29-1 and TRBJ1-5; tentatively, D is TRBD1 (5 bases). Germline V gene sequence: CDR1 SQVTM, CDR2 ANQGSEA. This CDR3 has 14 residues. Deletions cut 4 bases from V and 2 bases from J, with 12 bases between. CDR3 loop: CSVGVGGGNQPQHF. For the CDR3, the DNA is TGCAGCGTTGGCGTGGGGGGAGGCAATCAGCCCCAGCATTTT.

In nucleotides, the CDR3 is TGTGCCAGCATGGTTCTAGCGGGTGTTCGGGATGAGCAGTTCTTC. Its protein is CASMVLAGVRDEQFF. The V and J genes are TRBV7-2 and TRBJ2-1; 8 bases align to TRBD2. Trimming removed 7 bases from V and 8 bases from J; junction bases left unmatched: 13. The V gene's germline CDR1 is SGHTA and CDR2 FQGNSA. CDR3 length: 15 amino acids. Complete variable domain (other parts from reference TRBV7-2 and TRBJ2-1): GAGVSQSPSNKVTEKGKDVELRCDPISGHTALYWYRQSLGQGLEFLIYFQGNSAPDKSGLPSDRFSAERTGGSVSTLTIQRTQQEDSAVYLCASMVLAGVRDEQFFGPGTRLTVL.

This chain links TRBV6-5 with TRBJ1-1; D perhaps matches TRBD1 (6 bases). Germline CDR1 MNHEY, CDR2 SVGAGI. Trimming removed 5 bases from V and 8 bases from J, with 15 bases in between. The CDR3 consists of 13 residues. CDR3 nucleotides: TGTGCCAGCAGTCCCCCACAGGGCCTAGAAGCTTTCTTT. It encodes CASSPPQGLEAFF.

V gene TRBV5-1 combines with J gene TRBJ2-7; possible D gene TRBD1, 6 bases. Germline-derived CDR1 and CDR2 are SGHRS and YFSETQ. CDR3 length: 15 residues. Trimming took 0 bases from V and 5 from J, leaving 15 bases between them. The DNA of the CDR3 is TGCGCCAGCAGCTTGGCCCAGCAGGGGTCCGACGAGCAGTACTTC. Protein sequence: CASSLAQQGSDEQYF.

The genes are TRBV18 and TRBJ2-2; D not resolved. CDR3 length equals 16 residues. Trimming pared 4 bases from V and 0 bases from J, leaving 12 bases between. CDR1 is KGHSH, CDR2 LQKENI, per germline. Here the CDR3 reads CASSLNGRTNTGELFF. In DNA form, the CDR3 reads TGTGCCAGCTCACTTAACGGACGGACGAACACCGGGGAGCTGTTTTTT.